The TCR beta chain under discussion was sequenced for a study of blood T cell repertoires in COVID-19 (dated by TCRdb to 2020 to 2022). As for the study more broadly: Samples from collaborators originated in the United States, Italy and Spain and spanned both the acute and convalescent phases of COVID-19. The prospective study material was composed of cDNA or gDNA derived from T cells, B-cell-depleted T cells, or PBMCs. Subjects who had been exposed to COVID-19, were actively infected with it, or had recovered from it provided the deeply sampled blood TCRbeta repertoires that made up the dataset. The repertoires were released in a freely available public database meant as a resource for research on the immune response to SARS-CoV-2. Samples came from the ongoing ImmuneRACE study (first 160 participants) plus 1,254 subjects from 6 global collaborators. Nearly every sample came with metadata listing a de-identified subject ID, COVID-19 status, age in years and sex. HLA class I and class II types, where available, came from metadata supplied by the sample provider rather than from assay-based typing.

This clone was recorded once. Its antigen is still unknown. Base qualities are not at hand, and no much larger clone is one base apart. Whole blood was collected in K2EDTA tubes by collaborating institutions according to the institutions' own protocols. For TCRbeta analysis, collaborator samples were shipped as frozen whole blood, as isolated PBMCs, or as DNA extracted from either sample type. Here is what the overall study found, with its caveats: The quantity of clinical and demographic metadata differed by source and by participant and was supplied without curation.

CDR1 and CDR2, per the germline V gene, are MNHEY and SVGAGI. There are 14 amino acids in the CDR3, from cysteine to phenylalanine inclusive. The retained sequence is limited to the CDR3, 42 bases, with the frame set at the first base. V and J are trimmed by 0 bases and 10 bases, and the gene matches miss 4 bases of the junction. TCRbeta CDR3 regions were amplified from genomic DNA by means of the immunoSEQ Assay, a bias-controlled multiplex PCR. Per the source publication's procedure: The number of nucleated cells in each sample was estimated from the amplification of reference gene primers within the assay. To quantify the absolute abundance of each unique TCRbeta CDR3 rearrangement, sequence reads were collapsed and filtered. Productive Simpson clonality was computed per sample as the square root of Simpson's diversity index over productive rearrangements. Not all clones reach the TCRdb copy of this immuneACCESS table, which keeps in-frame sequences only. Checked studies attribute under half of the gap to unresolved V genes and leave the rest unexplained. V and J calls and clone size are those listed in that table; D and trimming were worked out from the DNA. The sample table records some 200,000 clones; about 88% of these occur just once. Together, the top ten hold under 6.5% of the sample.

The sequence came from a man aged 35-49 years with active or convalescent COVID-19. The rearranged segments are TRBV6-5 and TRBJ1-4, with 8 middle bases fitting TRBD1. Sequenced sample: peripheral blood. The base sequence is TGTGCCAGCAGTTACTCGCAGGGGGCAAGAAAACTGTTTTTT. Its translation reads: CASSYSQGARKLFF.